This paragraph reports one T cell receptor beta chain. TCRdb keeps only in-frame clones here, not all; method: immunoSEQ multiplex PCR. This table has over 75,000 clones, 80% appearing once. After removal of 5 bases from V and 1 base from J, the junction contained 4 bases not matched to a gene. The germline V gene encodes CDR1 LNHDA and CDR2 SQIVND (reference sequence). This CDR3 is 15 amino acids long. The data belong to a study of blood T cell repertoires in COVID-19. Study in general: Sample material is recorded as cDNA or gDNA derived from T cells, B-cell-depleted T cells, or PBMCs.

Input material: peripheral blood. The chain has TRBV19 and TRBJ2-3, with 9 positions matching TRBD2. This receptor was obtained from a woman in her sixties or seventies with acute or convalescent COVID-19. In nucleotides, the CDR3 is TGTGCCAGTAGTCCGGGACTAGCCCGCACAGATACGCAGTATTTT. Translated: CASSPGLARTDTQYF.